One and the same sample provided the 19 T cell receptor beta chains below, sequenced in a study of cytomegalovirus exposure and HLA in healthy donors. In the PCR, 60 Vbeta and 13 Jbeta primers were used. Method: immunoSEQ multiplex PCR; TCRdb's copy keeps in-frame clones and lacks some. The sample lists tens of thousands of clones; about three quarters were seen once. The sample comprised PBMCs. These receptor sequences come from a man in his sixties in good health and CMV-seronegative.

In DNA form, the CDR3 reads TGTGCCAGCAGTTCGAAGGACGGGAGAAGCAATCAGCCCCAGCATTTT. Translating gives CASSSKDGRSNQPQHF. The chain has TRBV28 and TRBJ1-5; no clear D. CDR1 and CDR2 (germline): MDHEN, SYDVKM. V shed 4 bases and J shed 1 base, with 14 bases lying between them. CDR3 length equals 16 residues.

The chain employs TRBV7-2 and TRBJ2-1; 7 bases fit TRBD2. Germline loops: CDR1 SGHTA, CDR2 FQGNSA. V gave up 3 bases and J gave up 7 bases; unmatched junction bases: 6. This CDR3 has 14 amino acids. The CDR3, as DNA: TGTGCCAGCAGCTTCCGGCGGGGGTATAATGAGCAGTTCTTC. Encoded protein: CASSFRRGYNEQFF.

In its sample, this clone was seen once. The chain combines TRBV10-1 with TRBJ1-1; 9 bases agree with TRBD1. With 2 bases clipped from V and 3 bases from J, the junction kept 1 base outside the gene matches. CDR3 length: 14 amino acids. Germline-derived CDR1 and CDR2 are WNHNN and SYGVQD (reference sequence). The DNA for the CDR3 is TGCGCCAGCAGTGAGGACAGGGGGGACACTGAAGCTTTCTTT. It encodes CASSEDRGDTEAFF.

This clone came up a few times. The chain couples TRBV6-1 to TRBJ1-5, with 9 bases aligning to TRBD1. Losses at the gene ends were 0 bases for V and 5 bases for J; bases not matched to a gene: 5. CDR3 length: 16 amino acids. The germline CDR1 and CDR2 sequences are MNHNS and SASEGT. The CDR3 spells CASSEAGTGIDQPQHF. CDR3 nucleotides: TGTGCCAGCAGTGAAGCTGGGACAGGGATCGATCAGCCCCAGCATTTT.

The chain has TRBV9 and TRBJ1-1; no clear D gene. The CDR3 has 13 amino acids. The germline CDR1 and CDR2 sequences are SGDLS and YYNGEE. V was cut by 0 bases and J by 2 bases, with 5 bases left in between. The CDR3 bases are TGTGCCAGCAGCGTAGCTGTCAACACTGAAGCTTTCTTT. Its translation: CASSVAVNTEAFF.

A single count supports this clone. The chain uses TRBV15 and TRBJ2-5; TRBD1 matches 8 bases. The germline V gene has CDR1 LNHNV and CDR2 YYDKDF (reference sequence). The length of the CDR3 is 16 residues. V was clipped by 5 bases and J by 5 bases; unmatched bases: 13. The chain's CDR3 is CATSRGPTGEGETQYF. CDR3 nucleotide sequence: TGTGCCACCAGCCGTGGGCCGACAGGGGAAGGCGAGACCCAGTACTTC. Based on the CDR3 plus reference TRBV15 and TRBJ2-5, the full variable domain is DAMVIQNPRYQVTQFGKPVTLSCSQTLNHNVMYWYQQKSSQAPKLLFHYYDKDFNNEADTPDNFQSRRPNTSFCFLDIRSPGLGDTAMYLCATSRGPTGEGETQYFGPGTRLLVL.

V gene TRBV6-5 combines with J gene TRBJ2-1, with D possibly being TRBD1 (5 bases). CDR1 is MNHEY, CDR2 SVGAGI, per germline. The CDR3 consists of 15 residues. With 5 bases removed from V and 2 bases from J, the gap between germline ends came to 13 bases. The CDR3 region is CASSAQTVPYNEQFF. The DNA of the CDR3 is TGTGCCAGCAGTGCTCAGACAGTCCCCTACAATGAGCAGTTCTTC.

This clone showed up many times. This chain uses TRBV6-5 with TRBJ1-4, with D possibly being TRBD1 (6 bases). CDR3 length: 13 amino acids. Germline V lookup: CDR1 MNHEY, CDR2 SVGAGI. Trimming took 10 bases from V and 0 from J, leaving 9 bases between them. This CDR3 reads CATRTATNEKLFF. The CDR3 nucleotides are TGTGCCACGCGGACAGCAACTAATGAAAAACTGTTTTTT.

The J gene is TRBJ1-2, the V gene TRBV5-1; D remains ambiguous. CDR1 and CDR2 (germline): SGHRS, YFSETQ. This CDR3 has 15 residues. V shed 0 bases and J shed 4 bases, with 13 bases lying between them. The CDR3: CASSLGSTGSYGYTF. In DNA form, the CDR3 reads TGCGCCAGCAGCTTGGGTTCGACGGGAAGCTATGGCTACACCTTC.

This chain joins TRBV6-5 and TRBJ2-5; 8 bases are a match to TRBD1. V lost 5 bases to trimming and J lost 5 bases; unmatched junction nucleotides: 7. Germline CDR1 is MNHEY and CDR2 is SVGAGI. This CDR3 has 14 amino acids. CDR3 sequence reads: CASSDRGVGETQYF. The CDR3 nucleotides are TGTGCCAGCAGTGACAGGGGTGTGGGGGAGACCCAGTACTTC.

The chain uses TRBV29-1 and TRBJ1-1; D is possibly TRBD1 (5 bases). Between the trimmed V and J ends, which lost 5 bases and 4 bases, there was a span of 11 bases. The CDR3 extends over 12 amino acids. Germline V lookup: CDR1 SQVTM, CDR2 ANQGSEA. The CDR3 is CSVRAGGTEAFF. The DNA for the CDR3 is TGCAGCGTTCGTGCGGGGGGCACTGAAGCTTTCTTT.

The chain has TRBV5-1 and TRBJ1-2, with D possibly TRBD1 on 6 matching bases. CDR3 length equals 14 residues. V was shortened by 7 bases and J by 3 bases, with 16 bases between the two germline ends. CDR1 and CDR2 from the germline V gene are SGHRS and YFSETQ. CDR3 DNA: TGCGCCAGCCGTACCGGGACACCCGACTATGGCTACACCTTC. Protein: CASRTGTPDYGYTF.

The rearrangement uses TRBV5-1 and TRBJ2-2; D uncertain. Trimming stripped 8 bases from V and 3 bases from J, with 17 bases between. The CDR3 runs 15 residues. The germline V gene has CDR1 SGHRS and CDR2 YFSETQ. The CDR3 coding sequence is TGCGCCAGTCATTCAGGTGATCGCTACACCGGGGAGCTGTTTTTT. As protein: CASHSGDRYTGELFF.

The chain has TRBV10-2 and TRBJ2-7; D ambiguous. The CDR3 length is 13 residues. V was pared by 1 base and J by 3 bases, with 7 bases between. CDR1 and CDR2 (germline): WSHSY, SAAADI. CDR3 sequence reads: CASSEYSYYEQYF. The CDR3, as DNA: TGCGCCAGCAGTGAGTACAGTTACTACGAGCAGTACTTC.

The chain couples TRBV5-1 to TRBJ2-7, with TRBD1 matching 9 bases. V lost 1 base and J lost 5; bases outside the gene matches: 13. CDR1 is SGHRS, CDR2 YFSETQ, per germline. There are 17 residues in the CDR3. The CDR3 loop is CASSLRPPGQGIHEQYF. CDR3 sequence (DNA): TGCGCCAGCAGCTTGCGCCCCCCGGGACAGGGAATTCACGAGCAGTACTTC.

The genes are TRBV5-1 and TRBJ1-1; the D is unclear. V was pared by 0 bases and J by 1 base, with 7 bases between. The germline CDR1 and CDR2 sequences are SGHRS and YFSETQ. The CDR3 covers 14 residues. The CDR3 is CASSLEGRNTEAFF. CDR3 in DNA: TGCGCCAGCAGCTTGGAAGGGAGGAACACTGAAGCTTTCTTT.

V is TRBV10-3 and J is TRBJ1-2; 8 bases line up with TRBD1. Germline lookup yields CDR1 ENHRY and CDR2 SYGVKD. This CDR3 has 15 residues. J lost 5 bases, V lost 0 bases, and 5 bases had no gene match. CDR3 residues: CAISESRQGAYGYTF. CDR3 DNA: TGTGCCATCAGTGAGTCGAGGCAGGGGGCGTATGGCTACACCTTC.

The V gene is TRBV27, the J gene TRBJ2-1; 11 bases map to TRBD2. Germline CDR1 and CDR2: MNHEY and SMNVEV (reference sequence). The CDR3 has 18 amino acids. After removal of 5 bases from V and 5 bases from J, the junction contained 14 bases not matched to a gene. The DNA for the CDR3 is TGTGCCAGCAGTCTCACTCTCGGGCTAGCGGGAGGACACAATGAGCAGTTCTTC. Amino acid sequence: CASSLTLGLAGGHNEQFF.

The chain employs TRBV28 and TRBJ1-3; TRBD1 is a possible D gene (5 bases). The CDR3 has 12 amino acids. V lost 6 bases, J lost 5 bases, and 8 bases lay in between. Germline assignment: CDR1 MDHEN and CDR2 SYDVKM. The CDR3 protein is CASSRDRNTIYF. The CDR3 nucleotides are TGTGCCAGCAGCAGGGATAGAAACACCATATATTTT.